The T cell receptor (beta chain) described here comes from a study of early T cells in non-severe SARS-CoV-2 infection. The length of the CDR3 is 15 residues. CDR1 is SGHAT, CDR2 FQNNGV, per germline. V lost 6 bases, J lost 4 bases, and 6 bases stayed unmatched. One entry per CDR3 protein, called by TCRdb with MiXCR from the 5' RACE reads. The data hold under 45,000 distinct CDR3 sequences, with about 11% observed a single time. This clonotype was counted ten times or more. The sequence was collected from an adult who was a healthcare worker with PCR-confirmed SARS-CoV-2 infection or an uninfected control (not recorded which). The chain couples TRBV11-2 to TRBJ2-2, with 9 bases aligning to TRBD1. Source material: whole blood. CDR3 nucleotide sequence: TGTGCCAGCAGATGGGACAGGGACGGCACCGGGGAGCTGTTTTTT. Protein sequence: CASRWDRDGTGELFF.